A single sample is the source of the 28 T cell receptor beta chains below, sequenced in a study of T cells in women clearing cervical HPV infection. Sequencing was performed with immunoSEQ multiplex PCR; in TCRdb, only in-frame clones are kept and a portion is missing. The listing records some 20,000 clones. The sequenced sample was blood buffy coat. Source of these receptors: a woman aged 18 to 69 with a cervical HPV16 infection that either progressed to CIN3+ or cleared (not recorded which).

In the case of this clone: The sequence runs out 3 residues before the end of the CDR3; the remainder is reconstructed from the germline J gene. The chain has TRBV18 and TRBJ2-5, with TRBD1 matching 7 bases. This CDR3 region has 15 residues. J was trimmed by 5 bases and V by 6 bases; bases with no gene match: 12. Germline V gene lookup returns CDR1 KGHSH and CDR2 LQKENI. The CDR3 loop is CASSPGTASTETQYF. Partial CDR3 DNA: TGTGCCAGCTCGCCCGGGACAGCGAGCACGGAGACC.

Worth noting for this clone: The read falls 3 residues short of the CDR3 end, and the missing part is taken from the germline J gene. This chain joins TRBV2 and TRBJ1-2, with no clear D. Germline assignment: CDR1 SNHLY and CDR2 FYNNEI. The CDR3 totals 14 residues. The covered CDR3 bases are TGTGCCAGCAGTGAAGGGACTAGAACAGATACC. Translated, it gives CASSEGTRTDT. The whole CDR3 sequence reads CASSEGTRTDTYTF.

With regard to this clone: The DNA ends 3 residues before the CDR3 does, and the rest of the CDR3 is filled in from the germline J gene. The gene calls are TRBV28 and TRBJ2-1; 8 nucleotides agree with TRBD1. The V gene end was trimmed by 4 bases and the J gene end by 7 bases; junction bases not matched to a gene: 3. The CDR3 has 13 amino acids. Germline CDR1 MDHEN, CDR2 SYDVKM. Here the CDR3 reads CASSSQGANEQFF. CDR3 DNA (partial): TGTGCCAGCAGTTCCCAGGGGGCTAATGAG.

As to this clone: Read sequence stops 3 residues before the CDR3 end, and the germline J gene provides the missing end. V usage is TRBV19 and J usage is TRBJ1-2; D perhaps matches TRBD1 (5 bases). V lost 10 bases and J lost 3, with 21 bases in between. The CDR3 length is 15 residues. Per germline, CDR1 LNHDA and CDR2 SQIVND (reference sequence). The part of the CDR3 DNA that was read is TGTGCCACCACTAATAGGAGGGGAGGTTACTATGGC. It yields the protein CATTNRRGGYYG. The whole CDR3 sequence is CATTNRRGGYYGYTF.

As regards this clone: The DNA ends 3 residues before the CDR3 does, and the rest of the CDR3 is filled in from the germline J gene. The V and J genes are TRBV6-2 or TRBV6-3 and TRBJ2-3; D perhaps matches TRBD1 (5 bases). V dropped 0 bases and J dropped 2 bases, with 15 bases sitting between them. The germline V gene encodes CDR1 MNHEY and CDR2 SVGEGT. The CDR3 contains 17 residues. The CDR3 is CASSYSSAVGLTDTQYF. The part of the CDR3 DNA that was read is TGTGCCAGCAGTTACTCGAGTGCAGTGGGGCTCACAGATACG.

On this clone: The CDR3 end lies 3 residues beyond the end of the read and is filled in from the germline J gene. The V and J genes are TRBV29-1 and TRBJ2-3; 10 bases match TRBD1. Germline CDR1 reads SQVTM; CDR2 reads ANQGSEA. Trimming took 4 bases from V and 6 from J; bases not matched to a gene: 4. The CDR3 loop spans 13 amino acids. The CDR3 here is CSVGDRGGDTQYF. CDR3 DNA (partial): TGCAGCGTTGGGGACAGGGGAGGGGATACG.

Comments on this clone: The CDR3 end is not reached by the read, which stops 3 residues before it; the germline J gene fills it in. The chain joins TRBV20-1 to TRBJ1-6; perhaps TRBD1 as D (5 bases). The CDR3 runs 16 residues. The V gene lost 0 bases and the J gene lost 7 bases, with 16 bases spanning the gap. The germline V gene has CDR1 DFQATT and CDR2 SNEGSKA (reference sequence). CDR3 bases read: TGCAGTGCTAGAGACCGGCAGGGATTGGGGAATTCACCC. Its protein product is CSARDRQGLGNSP. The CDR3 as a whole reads CSARDRQGLGNSPLHF.

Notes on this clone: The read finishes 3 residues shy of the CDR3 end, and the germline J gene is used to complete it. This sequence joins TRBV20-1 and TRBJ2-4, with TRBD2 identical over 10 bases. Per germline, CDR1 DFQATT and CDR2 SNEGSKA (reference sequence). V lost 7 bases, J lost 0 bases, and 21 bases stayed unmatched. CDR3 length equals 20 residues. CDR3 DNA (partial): TGCAGTGTTCGAGAGTTGATAGCGGGGGGCCTCCGAATAGCCAAAAACATT. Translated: CSVRELIAGGLRIAKNI. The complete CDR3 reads CSVRELIAGGLRIAKNIQYF.

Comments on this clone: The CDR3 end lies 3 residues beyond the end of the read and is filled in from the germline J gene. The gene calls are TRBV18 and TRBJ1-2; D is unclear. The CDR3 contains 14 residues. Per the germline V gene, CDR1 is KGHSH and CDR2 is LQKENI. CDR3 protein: CASSPITSTDTYTF. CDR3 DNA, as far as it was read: TGTGCCAGCTCACCTATAACTAGCACAGATACC.

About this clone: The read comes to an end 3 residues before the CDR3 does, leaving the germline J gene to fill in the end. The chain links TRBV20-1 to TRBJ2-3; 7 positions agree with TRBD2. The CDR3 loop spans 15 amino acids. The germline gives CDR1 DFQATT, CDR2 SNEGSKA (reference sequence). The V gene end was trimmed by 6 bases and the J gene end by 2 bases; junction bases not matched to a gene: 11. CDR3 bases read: TGCAGTGCCAAGGTGGCTAGCGGACACACAGATACG. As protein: CSAKVASGHTDT. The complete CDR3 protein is CSAKVASGHTDTQYF.

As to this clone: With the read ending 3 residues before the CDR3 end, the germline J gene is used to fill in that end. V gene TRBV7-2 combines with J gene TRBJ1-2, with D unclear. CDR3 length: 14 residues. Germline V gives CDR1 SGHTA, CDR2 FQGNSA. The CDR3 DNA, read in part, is TGTGCCAGCAAGCTGACTAGCGCAACAGATACC. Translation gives CASKLTSATDT. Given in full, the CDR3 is CASKLTSATDTYTF.

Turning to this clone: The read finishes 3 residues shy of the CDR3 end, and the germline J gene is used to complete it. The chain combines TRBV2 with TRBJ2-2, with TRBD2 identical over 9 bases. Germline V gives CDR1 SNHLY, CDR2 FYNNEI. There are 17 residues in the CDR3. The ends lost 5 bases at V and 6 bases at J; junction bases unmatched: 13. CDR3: CASSLLAGGPSSGELFF. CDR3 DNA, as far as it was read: TGTGCCAGCAGTCTGCTTGCGGGGGGGCCATCCTCCGGGGAG. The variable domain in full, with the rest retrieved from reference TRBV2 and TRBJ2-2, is EPEVTQTPSHQVTQMGQEVILRCVPISNHLYFYWYRQILGQKVEFLVSFYNNEISEKSEIFDDQFSVERPDGSNFTLKIRSTKLEDSAMYFCASSLLAGGPSSGELFFGEGSRLTVL.

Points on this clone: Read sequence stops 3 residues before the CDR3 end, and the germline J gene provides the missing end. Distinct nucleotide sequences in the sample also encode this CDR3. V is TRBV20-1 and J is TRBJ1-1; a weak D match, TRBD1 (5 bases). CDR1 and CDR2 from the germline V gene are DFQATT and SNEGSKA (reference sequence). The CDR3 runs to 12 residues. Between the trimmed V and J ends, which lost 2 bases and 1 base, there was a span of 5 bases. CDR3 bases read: TGCAGTGCTAGACAGGGGAACACTGAA. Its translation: CSARQGNTE. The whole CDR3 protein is CSARQGNTEAFF.

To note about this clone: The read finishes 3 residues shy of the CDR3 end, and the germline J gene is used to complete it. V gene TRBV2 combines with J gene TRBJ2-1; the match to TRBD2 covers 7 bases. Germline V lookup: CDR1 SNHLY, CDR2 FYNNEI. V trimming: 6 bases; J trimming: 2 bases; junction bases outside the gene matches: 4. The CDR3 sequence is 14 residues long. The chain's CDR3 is CASSSGTTYNEQFF. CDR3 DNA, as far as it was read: TGTGCCAGCAGCTCCGGGACTACCTACAATGAG.

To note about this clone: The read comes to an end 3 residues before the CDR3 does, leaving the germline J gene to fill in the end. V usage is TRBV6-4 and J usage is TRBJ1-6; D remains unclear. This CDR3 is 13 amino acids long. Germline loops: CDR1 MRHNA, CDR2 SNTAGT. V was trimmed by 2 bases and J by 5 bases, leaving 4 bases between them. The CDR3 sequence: CASSDRDNSPLHF. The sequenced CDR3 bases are TGTGCCAGCAGTGACAGGGATAATTCACCC.

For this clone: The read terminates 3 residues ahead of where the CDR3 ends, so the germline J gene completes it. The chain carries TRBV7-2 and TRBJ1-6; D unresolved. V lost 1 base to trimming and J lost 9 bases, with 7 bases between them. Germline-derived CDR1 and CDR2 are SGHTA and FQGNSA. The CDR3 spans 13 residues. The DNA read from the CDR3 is TGTGCCAGCAGCTTAGACGGGGTTTCACCC. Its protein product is CASSLDGVSP. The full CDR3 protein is CASSLDGVSPLHF. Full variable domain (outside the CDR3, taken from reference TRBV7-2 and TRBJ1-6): GAGVSQSPSNKVTEKGKDVELRCDPISGHTALYWYRQSLGQGLEFLIYFQGNSAPDKSGLPSDRFSAERTGGSVSTLTIQRTQQEDSAVYLCASSLDGVSPLHFGNGTRLTVT.

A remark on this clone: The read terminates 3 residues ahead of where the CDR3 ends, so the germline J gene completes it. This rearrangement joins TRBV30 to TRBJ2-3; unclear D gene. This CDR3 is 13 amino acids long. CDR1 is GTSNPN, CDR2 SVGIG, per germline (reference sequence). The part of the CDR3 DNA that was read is TGTGCCTGGAGTGTACGGTTCGAAGAGACG. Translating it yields CAWSVRFEET. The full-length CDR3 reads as CAWSVRFEETQYF.

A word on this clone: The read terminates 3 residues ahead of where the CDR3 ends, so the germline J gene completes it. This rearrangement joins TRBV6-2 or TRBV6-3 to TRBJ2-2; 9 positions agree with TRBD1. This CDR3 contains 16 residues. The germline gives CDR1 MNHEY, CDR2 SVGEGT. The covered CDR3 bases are TGTGCCAGCAGCGACAGGGGGGGGTCTGCGGCCAACGTG. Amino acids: CASSDRGGSAANV. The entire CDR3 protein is CASSDRGGSAANVLFF.

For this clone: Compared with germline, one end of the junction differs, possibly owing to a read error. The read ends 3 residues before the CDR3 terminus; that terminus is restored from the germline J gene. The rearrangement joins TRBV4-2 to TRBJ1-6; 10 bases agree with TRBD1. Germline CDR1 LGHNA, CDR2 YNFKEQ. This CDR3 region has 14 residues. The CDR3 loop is CASSQDRGRSPLHF. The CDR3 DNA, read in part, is TGCGCCAGCAGCCAAGACAGGGGGCGATCACCC.

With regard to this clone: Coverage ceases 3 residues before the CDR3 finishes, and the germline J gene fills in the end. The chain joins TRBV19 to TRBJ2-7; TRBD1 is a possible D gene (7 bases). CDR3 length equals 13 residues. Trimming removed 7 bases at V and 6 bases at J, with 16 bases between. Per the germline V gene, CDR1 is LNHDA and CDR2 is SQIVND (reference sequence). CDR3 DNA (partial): TGTGCCAGTAATTCACAGGGGAGGCTCGAG. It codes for CASNSQGRLE. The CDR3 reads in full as CASNSQGRLEQYF.

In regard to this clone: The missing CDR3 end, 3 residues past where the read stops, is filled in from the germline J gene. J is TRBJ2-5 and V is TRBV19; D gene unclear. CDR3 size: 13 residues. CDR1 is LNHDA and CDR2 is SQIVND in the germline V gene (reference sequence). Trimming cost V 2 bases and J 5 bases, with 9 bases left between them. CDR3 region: CASSIKAMETQYF. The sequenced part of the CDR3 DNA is TGTGCCAGTAGTATAAAAGCAATGGAGACC. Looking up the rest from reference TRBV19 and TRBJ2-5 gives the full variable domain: DGGITQSPKYLFRKEGQNVTLSCEQNLNHDAMYWYRQDPGQGLRLIYYSQIVNDFQKGDIAEGYSVSREKKESFPLTVTSAQKNPTAFYLCASSIKAMETQYFGPGTRLLVL.

Here the CDR3 reads CASSWTSGSTDTQYF. The part of the CDR3 DNA that was read is TGTGCCAGCAGCTGGACTAGCGGAAGCACAGATACG. V is TRBV7-6 and J is TRBJ2-3, with 10 bases lining up with TRBD2. The CDR3 end is not reached by the read, which stops 3 residues before it; the germline J gene fills it in. The V gene end was trimmed by 4 bases and the J gene end by 0 bases; junction bases not matched to a gene: 1. The germline gives CDR1 SGHVS, CDR2 FNYEAQ. This CDR3 spans 15 amino acids. Variable domain in full (rest from reference TRBV7-6 and TRBJ2-3): GAGVSQSPRYKVTKRGQDVALRCDPISGHVSLYWYRQALGQGPEFLTYFNYEAQQDKSGLPNDRFSAERPEGSISTLTIQRTEQRDSAMYRCASSWTSGSTDTQYFGPGTRLTVL.

The CDR3 is CASTLTRDTQYF. The sequenced CDR3 bases are TGTGCCAGCACCCTCACCAGAGATACG. The chain recombines TRBV12-3 or TRBV12-4 with TRBJ2-3; D is unclear. The missing CDR3 end, 3 residues past where the read stops, is filled in from the germline J gene. V lost 7 bases and J lost 5, with 10 bases in between. The CDR3 length is 12 residues.

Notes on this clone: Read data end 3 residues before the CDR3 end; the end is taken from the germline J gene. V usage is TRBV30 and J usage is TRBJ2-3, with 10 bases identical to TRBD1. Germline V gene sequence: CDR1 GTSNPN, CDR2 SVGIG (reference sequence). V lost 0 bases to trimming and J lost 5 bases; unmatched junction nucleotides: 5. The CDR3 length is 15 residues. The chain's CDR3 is CAWSVGTGVRDTQYF. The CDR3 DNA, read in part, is TGTGCCTGGAGTGTGGGGACAGGGGTTAGAGATACG.

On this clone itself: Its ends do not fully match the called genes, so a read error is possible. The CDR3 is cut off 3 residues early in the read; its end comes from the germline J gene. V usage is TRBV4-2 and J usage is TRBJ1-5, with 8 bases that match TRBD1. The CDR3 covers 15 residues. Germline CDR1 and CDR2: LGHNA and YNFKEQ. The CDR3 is CASSPDRVSNQPQHF. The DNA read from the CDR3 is TGCGCCAGCAGCCCGGACAGGGTAAGCAATCAGCCC.

The CDR3 spells CASTGEDSPLHF. The sequenced CDR3 bases are TGTGCCAGCACAGGGGAAGACTCACCC. This chain uses TRBV2 with TRBJ1-6, with a possible D match to TRBD1 (6 bases). The CDR3 goes on 3 residues after the read ends, and that part is filled in from the germline J gene. V lost 7 bases and J 10 bases, leaving 11 bases between the germline ends. CDR1 and CDR2 from the germline V gene are SNHLY and FYNNEI. CDR3 length: 12 amino acids.

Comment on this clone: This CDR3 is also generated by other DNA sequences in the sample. The CDR3: CASSSQNSYDYTF. Incomplete CDR3 DNA: TGTGCCAGCAGCTCCCAAAACTCCTACGAC. The chain combines TRBV7-9 with TRBJ1-2; D remains ambiguous. The DNA ends 3 residues before the CDR3 does, and the rest of the CDR3 is filled in from the germline J gene. CDR3 length: 13 amino acids. Per the germline V gene, CDR1 is SEHNR and CDR2 is FQNEAQ (reference sequence).

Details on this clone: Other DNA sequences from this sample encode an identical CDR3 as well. This chain's CDR3 is CASSYLAENQETAFF. The covered CDR3 bases are TGTGCCAGCAGTTACCTAGCGGAGAACCAAGAGACC. This chain uses TRBV6-2 or TRBV6-3 with TRBJ1-1; D remains ambiguous. Coverage ceases 3 residues before the CDR3 finishes, and the germline J gene fills in the end. Germline V gene lookup returns CDR1 MNHEY and CDR2 SVGEGT. The CDR3 runs to 15 residues.